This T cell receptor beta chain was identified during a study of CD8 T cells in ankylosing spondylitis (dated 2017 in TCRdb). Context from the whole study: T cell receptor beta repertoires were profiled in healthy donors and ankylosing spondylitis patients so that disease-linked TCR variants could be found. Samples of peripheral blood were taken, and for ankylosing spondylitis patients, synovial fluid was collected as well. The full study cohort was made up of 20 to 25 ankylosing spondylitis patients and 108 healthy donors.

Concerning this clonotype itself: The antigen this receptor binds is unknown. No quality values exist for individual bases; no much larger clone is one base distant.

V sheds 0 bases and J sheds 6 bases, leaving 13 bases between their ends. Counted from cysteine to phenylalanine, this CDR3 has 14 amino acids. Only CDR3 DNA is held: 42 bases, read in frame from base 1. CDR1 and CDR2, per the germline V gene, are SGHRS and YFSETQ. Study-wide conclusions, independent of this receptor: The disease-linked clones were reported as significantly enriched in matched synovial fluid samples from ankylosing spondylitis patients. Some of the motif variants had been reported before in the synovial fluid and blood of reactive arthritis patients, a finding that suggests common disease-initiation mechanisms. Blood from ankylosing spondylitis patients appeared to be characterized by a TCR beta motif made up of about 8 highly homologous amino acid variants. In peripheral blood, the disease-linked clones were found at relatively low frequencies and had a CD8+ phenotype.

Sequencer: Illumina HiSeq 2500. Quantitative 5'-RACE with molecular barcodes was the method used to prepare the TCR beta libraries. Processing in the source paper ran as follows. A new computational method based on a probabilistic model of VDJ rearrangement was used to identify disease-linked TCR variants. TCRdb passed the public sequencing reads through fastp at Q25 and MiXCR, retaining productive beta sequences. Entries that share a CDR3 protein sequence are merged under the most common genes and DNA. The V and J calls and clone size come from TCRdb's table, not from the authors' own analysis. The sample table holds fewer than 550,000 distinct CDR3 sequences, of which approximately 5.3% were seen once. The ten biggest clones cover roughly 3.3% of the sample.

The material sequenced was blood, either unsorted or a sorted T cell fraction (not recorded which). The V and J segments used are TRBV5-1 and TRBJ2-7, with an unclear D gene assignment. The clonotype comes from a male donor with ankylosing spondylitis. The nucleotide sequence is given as TGCGCCAGCAGCTTGGGCCGGAGACCCGCCGAGCAGTACTTC. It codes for CASSLGRRPAEQYF.